This T cell receptor beta chain was observed in a study of glioma-infiltrating T cells after dendritic cell vaccination. Time point given: after dendritic cell vaccination, including at tumor progression/relapse. J was trimmed by 5 bases and V by 2 bases; bases with no gene match: 12. CDR1 is SNHLY and CDR2 is FYNNEI in the germline V gene. This CDR3 is 17 amino acids long. Data came from immunoSEQ multiplex PCR; TCRdb stores just in-frame clones and leaves some out. The table lists 50,000 to 75,000 clones, about 85% of them singletons. This chain uses TRBV2 with TRBJ1-1; 9 bases are shared with TRBD1. The sample here was blood, taken after dendritic cell vaccination. This TCR was sampled from a human donor with glioblastoma. The CDR3 DNA reads as TGTGCCAGCAGTGAAAGGGGGATAGGACAGGGGAGGACTGAAGCTTTCTTT. It translates to CASSERGIGQGRTEAFF.